The rows below give T cell receptor beta chains drawn from one sample of a study of identifying expanded T cells in peripheral blood. Data came from immunoSEQ multiplex PCR; TCRdb stores just in-frame clones and leaves some out. The table shows approximately 110,000 clones, with roughly 90% occurring only once. Input material: blood. These receptors all come from a person between 18 and 75 years old in good health. Each CDR3 is given with its conserved first and last residue. The D gene is left open where the match is weak. Rows may omit the clone size; those that give it use once, few, many or a size class.

TRBJ2-6	NA	TRBV30	NA	CAWSPGWAGANVLTF	TGTGCCTGGAGTCCGGGCTGGGCTGGGGCCAACGTCCTGACTTTC
TRBJ2-5	NA	TRBV7-8	NA	CASSLTNYEGETQYF	TGTGCCAGCAGCTTAACCAACTACGAAGGGGAGACCCAGTACTTC
TRBJ2-5	NA	TRBV7-2	NA	CASSPVVAGETQYF	TGTGCCAGCAGTCCGGTGGTGGCGGGAGAGACCCAGTACTTC
TRBJ2-2	NA	TRBV6-5	NA	CASSWGGARTGELFF	TGTGCCAGCAGTTGGGGGGGGGCACGAACCGGGGAGCTGTTTTTT
TRBJ2-1	NA	TRBV9	few	CASSVSGTSYNEQFF	TGTGCCAGCAGCGTATCCGGGACATCCTACAATGAGCAGTTCTTC
TRBJ1-1	TRBD1	TRBV6-6	NA	CASSFNRGGTEAFF	TGTGCCAGCAGTTTTAACAGGGGGGGGACTGAAGCTTTCTTT
TRBJ2-3	NA	TRBV29-1	NA	CSDGDFTGGDTQYF	TGCAGCGATGGGGACTTCACAGGCGGGGATACGCAGTATTTT
TRBJ2-4	NA	TRBV6-1	NA	CASSEWVRGAKNIQYF	TGTGCCAGCAGTGAATGGGTCCGGGGGGCCAAAAACATTCAGTACTTC
TRBJ1-5	NA	TRBV6-4	NA	CASSDKGGNQPQHF	TGTGCCAGCAGTGACAAAGGGGGCAATCAGCCCCAGCATTTT
TRBJ2-3	NA	TRBV2	few	CASKAQGNSDTQYF	TGTGCCAGCAAGGCTCAGGGTAATTCAGATACGCAGTATTTT
TRBJ2-7	NA	TRBV6-6	NA	CASSYDSYEQYF	TGTGCCAGCAGTTACGACAGCTACGAGCAGTACTTC
TRBJ1-2	NA	TRBV11-2	NA	CASSLGSFLRAPYGYTF	TGTGCCAGCAGCTTAGGGTCATTTTTGCGCGCCCCCTATGGCTACACCTTC
TRBJ2-5	NA	TRBV2	NA	CASSETRQLPQETQYF	TGTGCCAGCAGTGAAACCCGACAGCTCCCCCAAGAGACCCAGTACTTC
TRBJ1-2	NA	TRBV7-9	NA	CASSLLGDNYGYTF	TGTGCCAGCAGCTTATTAGGGGACAACTATGGCTACACCTTC
TRBJ1-5	NA	TRBV4-3	once	CASSQDMQGGQPQHF	TGCGCCAGCAGCCAAGATATGCAGGGCGGCCAGCCCCAGCATTTT
TRBJ1-2	NA	TRBV30	few	CAWSGQPPYGYTF	TGTGCCTGGAGTGGACAGCCGCCCTATGGCTACACCTTC
TRBJ1-2	TRBD1	TRBV19	NA	CASRIQGVDGYTF	TGTGCCAGTAGAATACAGGGGGTTGACGGCTACACCTTC
TRBJ1-5	TRBD1	TRBV7-2	NA	CASSLEAGGDQPQHF	TGTGCCAGCAGCTTAGAAGCAGGGGGGGATCAGCCCCAGCATTTT
TRBJ1-2	NA	TRBV10-3	NA	CAISEGWDGYGYTF	TGTGCCATCAGTGAGGGGTGGGACGGCTATGGCTACACCTTC
TRBJ1-4	TRBD1	TRBV4-3	NA	CASSQGQGLGEKLFF	TGCGCCAGCAGCCAAGGACAGGGGCTTGGTGAAAAACTGTTTTTT
TRBJ2-3	TRBD2	TRBV28	NA	CASSYSGGSTDTQYF	TGTGCCAGCAGCTATAGCGGGGGTTCCACAGATACGCAGTATTTT
TRBJ2-5	NA	TRBV11-3	NA	CASSSGGGLQETQYF	TGTGCCAGCAGCTCGGGCGGAGGACTCCAAGAGACCCAGTACTTC
TRBJ2-1	TRBD2	TRBV5-1	NA	CASSVTAGDYNEQFF	TGCGCCAGCAGTGTAACAGCGGGGGACTACAATGAGCAGTTCTTC
TRBJ2-7	NA	TRBV30	NA	CAWSARSPYEQYF	TGTGCCTGGAGCGCCAGGTCACCCTACGAGCAGTACTTC
TRBJ1-2	NA	TRBV7-2	NA	CASSFQVNYGYTF	TGTGCCAGCAGCTTCCAGGTCAACTATGGCTACACCTTC
TRBJ1-1	NA	TRBV4-3	NA	CASSYELNRGGSETEAFF	TGCGCCAGCAGCTACGAACTTAATAGGGGGGGGAGTGAGACTGAAGCTTTCTTT
TRBJ2-7	NA	TRBV11-2	NA	CASTGDILEQYF	TGTGCCAGCACGGGGGACATTCTCGAGCAGTACTTC
TRBJ2-7	NA	TRBV4-3	NA	CASSQARRGGDEQYF	TGCGCCAGCAGCCAAGCCCGCAGGGGCGGGGACGAGCAGTACTTC
TRBJ2-7	NA	TRBV4-3	NA	CASSRRGRGGNEQYF	TGCGCCAGCAGCCGGCGGGGTCGGGGCGGCAACGAGCAGTACTTC
TRBJ1-4	NA	TRBV7-9	NA	CASSPPIGQNPLFF	TGTGCCAGCAGCCCCCCGATCGGCCAGAATCCGCTGTTTTTT
TRBJ1-4	NA	TRBV7-9	NA	CASSLWWGPAANEKLFF	TGTGCCAGCAGCTTATGGTGGGGACCCGCGGCTAATGAAAAACTGTTTTTT